This T cell receptor (beta chain) was recorded in a study of CD8 T cells in ankylosing spondylitis. Study outcomes and limitations: As reported, disease-linked clones showed significant enrichment in matched ankylosing spondylitis synovial fluid. What seemed typical of ankylosing spondylitis blood was a TCR beta motif built from 8 or 9 highly homologous variants. Researchers report that disease-linked clones proved CD8+ and relatively rare in peripheral blood.

Libraries for TCR beta were made by quantitative 5'-RACE with molecular barcodes. TCRdb reprocessed the 5' RACE reads with MiXCR, giving one entry per CDR3 protein. The sample has 350,000 or so distinct CDR3 sequences, more than 9% seen once. The CDR3 runs to 15 residues. Germline values: CDR1 DFQATT, CDR2 SNEGSKA (reference sequence). V dropped 0 bases and J dropped 4; count of bases not matched to a gene: 5. This clonotype was observed a few times. Its antigen is unidentified. The sequence derives from a female donor with ankylosing spondylitis or in good health (not recorded which). The J gene is TRBJ1-5, the V gene TRBV20-1; 8 nucleotides line up with TRBD1. Source material: blood, either unsorted or a sorted T cell fraction (not recorded which). The CDR3 is CSAREGQVWNQPQHF. Here the CDR3 DNA reads TGCAGTGCTAGAGAGGGACAGGTGTGGAATCAGCCCCAGCATTTT.